The 29 T cell receptor beta chains reported below all come from one sample, sequenced in a study of identifying expanded T cells in peripheral blood. Sequencing was performed with immunoSEQ multiplex PCR; in TCRdb, only in-frame clones are kept and a portion is missing. The sample lists 58,000 or so clones, under 85% occurring once. Sequenced: blood. The receptors derive from a person aged 18 to 70 in good health.

The chain is built from TRBV27 and TRBJ2-1; no clear D. The germline V and J ends were trimmed by 10 bases and 7 bases, with 17 bases remaining between them. The CDR3 is 13 amino acids. Germline loops: CDR1 MNHEY, CDR2 SMNVEV (reference sequence). CDR3 in DNA: TGTGCCATCGGTCGCCAGCCTGGGAATGAGCAGTTCTTC. Its translation is CAIGRQPGNEQFF.

The chain joins TRBV2 to TRBJ2-1; 9 bases align to TRBD2. The CDR3 length is 14 residues. The ends lost 6 bases at V and 8 bases at J; junction bases unmatched: 8. Germline CDR1 is SNHLY and CDR2 is FYNNEI. The CDR3 sequence: CASRPGLAKDEQFF. DNA for the CDR3: TGTGCCAGCAGGCCGGGACTAGCTAAGGATGAGCAGTTCTTC. Supplemented by reference TRBV2 and TRBJ2-1, the full variable domain reads EPEVTQTPSHQVTQMGQEVILRCVPISNHLYFYWYRQILGQKVEFLVSFYNNEISEKSEIFDDQFSVERPDGSNFTLKIRSTKLEDSAMYFCASRPGLAKDEQFFGPGTRLTVL.

The CDR3 sequence is CASSSRGLNTEAFF. The CDR3 DNA reads as TGTGCCAGCAGTTCCAGGGGCCTGAACACTGAAGCTTTCTTT. V and J are TRBV6-5 and TRBJ1-1, with D possibly matching TRBD1 (6 bases). Trimming removed 4 bases at V and 0 bases at J, with 9 bases between. Germline V gene lookup returns CDR1 MNHEY and CDR2 SVGAGI. This CDR3 has 14 residues.

This clone was counted once. J is TRBJ2-2 and V is TRBV7-2; D is possibly TRBD1 (5 bases). CDR1 is SGHTA and CDR2 is FQGNSA in the germline V gene. V gave up 2 bases and J gave up 0 bases, with 13 bases separating them. This CDR3 region has 17 residues. CDR3 sequence (DNA): TGTGCCAGCAGCTTAAAAGGGGTCTCCCCGAACACCGGGGAGCTGTTTTTT. Amino acids: CASSLKGVSPNTGELFF.

The chain uses TRBV19 and TRBJ2-3; tentative D call: TRBD1 (5 bases). This CDR3 is built from 12 residues. V was cut by 4 bases and J by 7 bases, with 9 bases left in between. CDR1 and CDR2 (germline): LNHDA, SQIVND (reference sequence). As DNA, the CDR3 is TGTGCCAGTAGTAAAAGGGGAAATACGCAGTATTTT. Residues: CASSKRGNTQYF.

CDR3 bases: TGCGCCAGCAGCCAGGATAGGGAGGGCTACTACAATGAGCAGTTCTTC. The encoded protein is CASSQDREGYYNEQFF. The chain employs TRBV4-3 and TRBJ2-1; 7 bases align to TRBD2. Germline lookup yields CDR1 LGHNA and CDR2 YSLEER. The CDR3 spans 16 residues. V gave up 3 bases and J gave up 3 bases; unmatched junction bases: 8.

The chain is built from TRBV5-6 and TRBJ2-6; D may match TRBD1 or TRBD2 (5 bases each). Trimming removed 1 base at V and 2 bases at J, with 13 bases between. There are 17 residues in the CDR3. CDR1 SGHDT and CDR2 YYEEEE come from the germline V gene. CDR3 coding DNA: TGTGCCAGCAGCTTGTGGGGGAGTAGTGCTGGGGCCAACGTCCTGACTTTC. This sequence encodes CASSLWGSSAGANVLTF. Drawing the rest from reference TRBV5-6 and TRBJ2-6, the complete variable domain is DAGVTQSPTHLIKTRGQQVTLRCSPKSGHDTVSWYQQALGQGPQFIFQYYEEEERQRGNFPDRFSGHQFPNYSSELNVNALLLGDSALYLCASSLWGSSAGANVLTFGAGSRLTVL.

This clone was seen many times. The chain recombines TRBV5-1 with TRBJ2-1, with TRBD2 identical over 9 bases. The CDR3 is made up of 16 amino acids. Germline V lookup: CDR1 SGHRS, CDR2 YFSETQ. V dropped 1 base and J dropped 1; count of bases not matched to a gene: 3. The CDR3 spells CASSLIAGVSYNEQFF. The CDR3 region has the DNA TGCGCCAGCAGCTTGATAGCGGGGGTATCCTACAATGAGCAGTTCTTC.

J is TRBJ2-3 and V is TRBV7-8, with 7 bases matching TRBD2. Looked up from germline, CDR1 is SGHVS and CDR2 is FQNEAQ. The CDR3 has 17 residues. V was pared by 5 bases and J by 0 bases, with 11 bases of the junction left unmatched. The CDR3 region has the DNA TGTGCCAGCAGCCCCGATCCGGCGGGAGCTAGCACAGATACGCAGTATTTT. The encoded protein is CASSPDPAGASTDTQYF.

V usage is TRBV7-9 and J usage is TRBJ2-1, with TRBD2 matching over 7 bases. Germline CDR1 SEHNR, CDR2 FQNEAQ (reference sequence). With 0 bases clipped from V and 3 bases from J, the junction kept 8 bases outside the gene matches. The length of the CDR3 is 17 residues. The CDR3 nucleotides are TGTGCCAGCAGCTTAGCTGCCCGGGGGGACGGCTACAATGAGCAGTTCTTC. Translating gives CASSLAARGDGYNEQFF.

The chain joins TRBV6-5 to TRBJ2-2; perhaps D is TRBD1 or TRBD2 (5 bases each). Germline lookup yields CDR1 MNHEY and CDR2 SVGAGI. The V end was cut by 6 bases, the J end by 5 bases, with 10 bases between. This CDR3 contains 13 residues. The CDR3 loop is CASRTRGTGELFF. DNA for the CDR3: TGTGCCAGCAGAACTAGGGGAACCGGGGAGCTGTTTTTT.

The chain couples TRBV5-6 to TRBJ2-1, with D possibly TRBD2 on 5 matching bases. Trimming pared 0 bases from V and 5 bases from J, leaving 9 bases between. This CDR3 spans 14 amino acids. Germline V lookup: CDR1 SGHDT, CDR2 YYEEEE. The CDR3 nucleotides read TGTGCCAGCAGCTTGGTATCGCGGGACAATGAGCAGTTCTTC. Translated, it gives CASSLVSRDNEQFF.

The V call is TRBV5-4, the J call TRBJ2-5; D possibly corresponds to TRBD1 (5 bases). The CDR3 runs to 16 residues. CDR1 and CDR2 from the germline V gene are SGHNT and YYREEE (reference sequence). Trimming took 2 bases from V and 1 from J, leaving 15 bases between them. The CDR3 reads CASSFGATLGQETQYF. CDR3 DNA: TGTGCCAGCAGCTTTGGGGCCACCTTGGGCCAAGAGACCCAGTACTTC.

The gene calls are TRBV5-6 and TRBJ1-5; D unresolved. Per germline, CDR1 SGHDT and CDR2 YYEEEE. V was shortened by 4 bases and J by 2 bases, with 22 bases between the two germline ends. CDR3 length equals 18 residues. This chain's CDR3 is CASSLSRLGSGGNQPQHF. The CDR3 DNA sequence: TGTGCCAGCAGCCTCTCACGGCTTGGGAGCGGCGGCAATCAGCCCCAGCATTTT. Looking up the rest from reference TRBV5-6 and TRBJ1-5 gives the full variable domain: DAGVTQSPTHLIKTRGQQVTLRCSPKSGHDTVSWYQQALGQGPQFIFQYYEEEERQRGNFPDRFSGHQFPNYSSELNVNALLLGDSALYLCASSLSRLGSGGNQPQHFGDGTRLSIL.

This clone was seen only a few times. This chain uses TRBV10-1 with TRBJ1-5; the D is unclear. Per the germline V gene, CDR1 is WNHNN and CDR2 is SYGVQD (reference sequence). With 8 bases removed from V and 4 bases from J, the gap between germline ends came to 9 bases. The CDR3 is 12 amino acids. CDR3 sequence (DNA): TGCGCCAGCCAGGCGCGGAATCAGCCCCAGCATTTT. Protein sequence: CASQARNQPQHF.

Ten or more counts support this clone. The V call is TRBV27, the J call TRBJ1-2; D gene ambiguous. Germline loops: CDR1 MNHEY, CDR2 SMNVEV (reference sequence). The V end lost 3 bases, the J end lost 6 bases, and 14 bases lay between the germline ends. CDR3 length equals 14 residues. Here the CDR3 reads CASSFNRLGNGYTF. CDR3 sequence (DNA): TGTGCCAGCAGTTTCAATAGGCTAGGGAATGGCTACACCTTC.

V and J are TRBV7-9 and TRBJ2-7; D is possibly TRBD2 (5 bases). Germline assignment: CDR1 SEHNR and CDR2 FQNEAQ (reference sequence). The germline V and J ends were trimmed by 5 bases and 7 bases, with 15 bases remaining between them. There are 13 residues in the CDR3. The CDR3 loop reads CASSHDMTGEQYV. CDR3 coding DNA: TGTGCCAGCAGCCACGACATGACGGGGGAGCAGTACGTC.

The V and J genes are TRBV5-4 and TRBJ1-4, with D unresolved. The CDR3 runs 16 residues. Per germline, CDR1 SGHNT and CDR2 YYREEE (reference sequence). The germline V and J ends were trimmed by 0 bases and 6 bases, with 15 bases remaining between them. The CDR3 reads CASSLAHSDGDEKLFF. The CDR3, as DNA: TGTGCCAGCAGCTTGGCCCACAGCGATGGGGATGAAAAACTGTTTTTT.

J is TRBJ2-7 and V is TRBV2, with 10 bases aligning to TRBD2. The CDR3 consists of 16 residues. Germline V gene lookup returns CDR1 SNHLY and CDR2 FYNNEI. J lost 6 bases, V lost 6 bases, and 14 bases had no gene match. The CDR3 reads CASSRLGLAEGSEQYF. Here the CDR3 DNA reads TGTGCCAGCAGCCGACTCGGACTAGCGGAGGGAAGCGAGCAGTACTTC.

This chain connects TRBV7-2 to TRBJ2-1, with D possibly TRBD1 on 7 matching bases. The CDR3 has 16 amino acids. The germline V and J ends were trimmed by 3 bases and 1 base, with 13 bases remaining between them. Germline lookup yields CDR1 SGHTA and CDR2 FQGNSA. The CDR3 nucleotides are TGTGCCAGCAGCTTTACAGGGGCGGGATCCTACAATGAGCAGTTCTTC. Protein sequence: CASSFTGAGSYNEQFF.

The chain employs TRBV5-1 and TRBJ2-1; the match to TRBD2 covers 8 bases. V trimming: 4 bases; J trimming: 2 bases; junction bases outside the gene matches: 5. The CDR3 has 15 amino acids. In germline, CDR1 is SGHRS, CDR2 YFSETQ. CDR3 nucleotides: TGCGCCAGCAGCCCGACTAGCGACCCCTACAATGAGCAGTTCTTC. This sequence encodes CASSPTSDPYNEQFF.

This clone appeared a few times. The chain recombines TRBV7-9 with TRBJ2-3; D could derive from TRBD1 or TRBD2 (5 bases each). The CDR3 is 17 residues long. CDR1 and CDR2 from the germline V gene are SEHNR and FQNEAQ (reference sequence). Trimming cost V 4 bases and J 8 bases, with 25 bases left between them. The CDR3 region has the DNA TGTGCCAGCAGCTCCCATGATCTTGAAGGGGCGGGCAGTACGCAGTATTTT. Amino acid sequence: CASSSHDLEGAGSTQYF. Looking up the rest from reference TRBV7-9 and TRBJ2-3 gives the full variable domain: DTGVSQNPRHKITKRGQNVTFRCDPISEHNRLYWYRQTLGQGPEFLTYFQNEAQLEKSRLLSDRFSAERPKGSFSTLEIQRTEQGDSAMYLCASSSHDLEGAGSTQYFGPGTRLTVL.

V and J are TRBV6-4 and TRBJ2-3; TRBD1 matches 8 bases. With V trimmed by 0 bases and J by 4 bases, 0 bases remained unmatched. Germline CDR1 reads MRHNA; CDR2 reads SNTAGT. This CDR3 contains 14 residues. The CDR3 spells CASSDSQGADTQYF. The CDR3 DNA follows: TGTGCCAGCAGTGACTCACAGGGGGCAGATACGCAGTATTTT.

The rearrangement joins TRBV7-3 to TRBJ2-3; TRBD2 aligns across 7 bases. Per the germline V gene, CDR1 is SGHTA and CDR2 is FQGTGA. This CDR3 is built from 16 residues. Trimming took 4 bases from V and 1 from J; bases not matched to a gene: 8. CDR3 protein: CASSSGTRGGTDTQYF. The DNA for the CDR3 is TGTGCCAGCAGCTCTGGGACTCGGGGGGGCACAGATACGCAGTATTTT.

J is TRBJ1-2 and V is TRBV25-1; D might be TRBD1 (5 bases). The CDR3 is 14 residues long. In germline, CDR1 is MGHDK, CDR2 SYGVNS. Trimming removed 1 base at V and 6 bases at J, with 12 bases between. The CDR3 coding sequence is TGTGCCAGCAGTGAATCGGGGAGAGGGGATGGCTACACCTTC. Residues: CASSESGRGDGYTF.

The chain carries TRBV7-9 and TRBJ2-3; D ambiguous. Deletions cut 5 bases from V and 0 bases from J, with 15 bases between. The V gene's germline CDR1 is SEHNR and CDR2 FQNEAQ (reference sequence). The CDR3 spans 16 residues. The CDR3 protein is CASSLLAQSSTDTQYF. For the CDR3, the DNA is TGTGCCAGCAGCCTCCTTGCACAGAGTAGCACAGATACGCAGTATTTT.

The rearrangement links TRBV6-5 to TRBJ2-3; 9 nucleotides line up with TRBD2. The germline CDR1 and CDR2 sequences are MNHEY and SVGAGI. After removal of 0 bases from V and 3 bases from J, the junction contained 4 bases not matched to a gene. The CDR3 spans 16 residues. CDR3: CASSYSRSGGTDTQYF. The CDR3, as DNA: TGTGCCAGCAGTTACTCGAGGAGCGGGGGGACAGATACGCAGTATTTT.

The V gene is TRBV4-3, the J gene TRBJ2-1; 10 bases match TRBD2. The V segment lost 6 bases and the J segment 2 bases; nucleotides outside the gene matches: 4. The CDR3 contains 15 residues. Germline assignment: CDR1 LGHNA and CDR2 YSLEER. The CDR3 nucleotides read TGCGCCAGCAGTTCTAGCGGGAGCGCCTACAATGAGCAGTTCTTC. It specifies CASSSSGSAYNEQFF.

The V call is TRBV6-5, the J call TRBJ2-5, with 7 positions matching TRBD2. CDR3 length equals 11 residues. Unmatched junction bases numbered 2, after V lost 11 bases and J lost 2 bases. Germline loops: CDR1 MNHEY, CDR2 SVGAGI. The CDR3 protein is CAAGRQETQYF. As DNA, the CDR3 is TGTGCCGCCGGGAGGCAAGAGACCCAGTACTTC.